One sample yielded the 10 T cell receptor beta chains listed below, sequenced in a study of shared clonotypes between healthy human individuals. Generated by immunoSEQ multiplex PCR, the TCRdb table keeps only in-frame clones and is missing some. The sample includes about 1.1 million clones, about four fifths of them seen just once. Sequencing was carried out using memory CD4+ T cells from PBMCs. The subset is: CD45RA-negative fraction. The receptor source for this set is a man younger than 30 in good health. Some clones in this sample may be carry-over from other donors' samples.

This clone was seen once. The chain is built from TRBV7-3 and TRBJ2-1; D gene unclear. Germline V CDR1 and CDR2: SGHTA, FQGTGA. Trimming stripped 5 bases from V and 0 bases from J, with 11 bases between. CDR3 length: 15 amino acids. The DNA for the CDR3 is TGTGCCAGCAGCGCAACAGTGAGCTCCTACAATGAGCAGTTCTTC. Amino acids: CASSATVSSYNEQFF. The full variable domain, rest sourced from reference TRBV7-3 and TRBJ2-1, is GAGVSQTPSNKVTEKGKYVELRCDPISGHTALYWYRQSLGQGPEFLIYFQGTGAADDSGLPNDRFFAVRPEGSVSTLKIQRTERGDSAVYLCASSATVSSYNEQFFGPGTRLTVL.

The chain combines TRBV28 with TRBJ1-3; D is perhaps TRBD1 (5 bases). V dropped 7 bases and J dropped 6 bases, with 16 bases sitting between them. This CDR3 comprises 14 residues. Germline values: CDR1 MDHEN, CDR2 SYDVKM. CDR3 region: CASTPGTRANTIYF. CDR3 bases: TGTGCCAGCACCCCAGGGACTCGGGCAAACACCATATATTTT.

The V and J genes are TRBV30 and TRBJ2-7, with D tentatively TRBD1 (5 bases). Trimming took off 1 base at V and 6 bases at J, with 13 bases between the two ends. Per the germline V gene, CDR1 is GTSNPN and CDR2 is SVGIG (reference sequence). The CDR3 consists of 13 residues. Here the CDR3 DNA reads TGTGCCTGGAGTGACAGGAGCCCTGGCGAGCAGTACTTC. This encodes CAWSDRSPGEQYF.

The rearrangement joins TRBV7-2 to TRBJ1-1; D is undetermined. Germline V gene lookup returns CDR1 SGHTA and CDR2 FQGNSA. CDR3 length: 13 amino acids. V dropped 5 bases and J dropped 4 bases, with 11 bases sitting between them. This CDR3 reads CASSQTQTTEAFF. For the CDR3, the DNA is TGTGCCAGCAGCCAAACTCAGACCACTGAAGCTTTCTTT.

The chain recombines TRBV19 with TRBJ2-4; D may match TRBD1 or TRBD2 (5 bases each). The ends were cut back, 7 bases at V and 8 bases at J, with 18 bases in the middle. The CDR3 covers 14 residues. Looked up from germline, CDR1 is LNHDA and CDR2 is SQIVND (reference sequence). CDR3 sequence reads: CASNPLVGDDIQYF. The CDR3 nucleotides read TGTGCCAGTAACCCCTTAGTGGGGGATGACATTCAGTACTTC.

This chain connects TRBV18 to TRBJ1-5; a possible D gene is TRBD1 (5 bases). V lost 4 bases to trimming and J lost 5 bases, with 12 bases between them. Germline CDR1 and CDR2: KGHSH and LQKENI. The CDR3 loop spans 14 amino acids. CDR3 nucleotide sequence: TGTGCCAGCTCACTAGGGACCGACCATCAGCCCCAGCATTTT. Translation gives CASSLGTDHQPQHF. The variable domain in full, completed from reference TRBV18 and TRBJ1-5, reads NAGVMQNPRHLVRRRGQEARLRCSPMKGHSHVYWYRQLPEEGLKFMVYLQKENIIDESGMPKERFSAEFPKEGPSILRIQQVVRGDSAAYFCASSLGTDHQPQHFGDGTRLSIL.

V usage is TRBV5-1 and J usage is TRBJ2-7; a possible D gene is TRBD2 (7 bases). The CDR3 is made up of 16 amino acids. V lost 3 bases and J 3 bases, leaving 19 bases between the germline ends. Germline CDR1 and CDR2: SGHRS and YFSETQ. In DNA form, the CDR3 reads TGCGCCAGCAGCTGGGGGGGTAAACAGGGTCTCTACGAGCAGTACTTC. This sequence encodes CASSWGGKQGLYEQYF.

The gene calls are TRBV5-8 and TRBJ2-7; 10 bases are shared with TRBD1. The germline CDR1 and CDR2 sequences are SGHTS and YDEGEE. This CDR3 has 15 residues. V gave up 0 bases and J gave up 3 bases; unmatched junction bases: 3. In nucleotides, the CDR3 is TGTGCCAGCAGCTTGGTAAGGACAGGGGGCTACGAGCAGTACTTC. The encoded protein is CASSLVRTGGYEQYF. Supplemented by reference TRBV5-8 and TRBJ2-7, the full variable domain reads EAGVTQSPTHLIKTRGQQATLRCSPISGHTSVYWYQQALGLGLQFLLWYDEGEERNRGNFPPRFSGRQFPNYSSELNVNALELEDSALYLCASSLVRTGGYEQYFGPGTRLTVT.

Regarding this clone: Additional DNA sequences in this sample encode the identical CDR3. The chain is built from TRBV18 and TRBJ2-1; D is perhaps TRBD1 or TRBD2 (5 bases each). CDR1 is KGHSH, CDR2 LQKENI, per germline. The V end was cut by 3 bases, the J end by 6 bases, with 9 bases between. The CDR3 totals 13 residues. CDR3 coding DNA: TGTGCCAGCTCACCTGGGACCACCAATGAGCAGTTCTTC. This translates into CASSPGTTNEQFF.

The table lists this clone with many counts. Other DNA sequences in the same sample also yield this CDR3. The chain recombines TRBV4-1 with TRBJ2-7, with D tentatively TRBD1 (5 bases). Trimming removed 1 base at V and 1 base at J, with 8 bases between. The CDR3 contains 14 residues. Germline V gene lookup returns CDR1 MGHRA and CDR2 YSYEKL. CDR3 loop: CASSQGQGSYEQYF. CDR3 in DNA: TGCGCCAGCAGCCAAGGCCAGGGATCCTACGAGCAGTACTTC.